This T cell receptor (beta chain) is from a study of CD8+CD57+ T cells in acquired aplastic anemia. Profiling that covered TCR beta VDJ and CDR3 relied on genomic DNA as its template. TCRdb re-called the reads with MiXCR, one entry per CDR3 protein. The sample lists around 170,000 distinct CDR3 sequences; 35% to 50% were seen once. This CDR3 is 15 amino acids long. The V gene end was trimmed by 2 bases and the J gene end by 7 bases; junction bases not matched to a gene: 10. Germline V gene lookup returns CDR1 LGHDT and CDR2 YNNKEL (reference sequence). This clonotype was observed a few times. Sequenced material: sorted CD4+, CD8+, or CD8+CD57+ T cells (not recorded which) from PBMCs. The clonotype comes from a human donor in good health. This chain uses TRBV3-1 with TRBJ2-5; TRBD1 matches at 7 bases. This CDR3 is CASSQLNRDSGTQYF. The CDR3 DNA reads TGTGCCAGCAGCCAACTGAACCGGGACAGCGGGACCCAGTACTTC.